This TCR beta chain derives from a study of fetal regulatory T cell absence and autoimmunity. Looking at the study overall: The IPEX patients lacked clinical diabetes but had exocrine pancreas autoimmunity.

Broader study findings: Compared with cord blood, pancreas showed oligoclonal TCR enrichment, some clones over 80-fold.

Between the trimmed V and J ends, which lost 0 bases and 4 bases, there was a span of 6 bases. This CDR3 has 13 amino acids. Germline loops: CDR1 SGDLS, CDR2 YYNGEE. A remark on this clone: Its antigen is not identified.

Sequencing was at survey level. Here immunoSEQ multiplex PCR was the method, and the copy in TCRdb shows in-frame clones only, minus some. The sample records roughly 95,000 clones, about two thirds being singletons. V gene TRBV9 combines with J gene TRBJ2-3; D remains unclear. Sample: pancreas tissue. The TCR originated in a male donor with IPEX syndrome. For the CDR3, the DNA is TGTGCCAGCAGCGTAGTAGGGCCAGATACGCAGTATTTT. It specifies CASSVVGPDTQYF.